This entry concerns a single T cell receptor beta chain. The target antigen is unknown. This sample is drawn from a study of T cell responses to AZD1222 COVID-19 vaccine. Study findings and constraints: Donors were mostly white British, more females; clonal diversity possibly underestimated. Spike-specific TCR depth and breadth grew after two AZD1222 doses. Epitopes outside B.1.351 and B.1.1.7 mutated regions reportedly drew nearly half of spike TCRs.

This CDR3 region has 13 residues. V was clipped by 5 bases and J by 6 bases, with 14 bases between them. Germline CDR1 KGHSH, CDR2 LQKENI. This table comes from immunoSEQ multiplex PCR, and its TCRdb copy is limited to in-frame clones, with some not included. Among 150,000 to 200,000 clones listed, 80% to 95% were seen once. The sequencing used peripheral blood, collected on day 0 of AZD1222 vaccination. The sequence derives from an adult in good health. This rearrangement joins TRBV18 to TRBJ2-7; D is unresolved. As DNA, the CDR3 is TGTGCCAGCTCAGATACGTCCCCGAGCGAGCAGTACTTC. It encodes CASSDTSPSEQYF.